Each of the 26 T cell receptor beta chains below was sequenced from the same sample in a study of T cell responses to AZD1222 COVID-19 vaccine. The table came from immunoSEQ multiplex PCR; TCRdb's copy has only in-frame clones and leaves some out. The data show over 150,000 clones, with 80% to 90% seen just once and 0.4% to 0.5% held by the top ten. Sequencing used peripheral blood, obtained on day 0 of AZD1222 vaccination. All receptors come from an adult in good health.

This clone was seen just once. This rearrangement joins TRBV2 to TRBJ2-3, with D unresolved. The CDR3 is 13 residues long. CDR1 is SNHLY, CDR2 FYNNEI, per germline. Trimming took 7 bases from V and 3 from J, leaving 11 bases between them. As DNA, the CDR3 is TGTGCCAGCACCAAAATTCGTACAGATACGCAGTATTTT. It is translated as CASTKIRTDTQYF.

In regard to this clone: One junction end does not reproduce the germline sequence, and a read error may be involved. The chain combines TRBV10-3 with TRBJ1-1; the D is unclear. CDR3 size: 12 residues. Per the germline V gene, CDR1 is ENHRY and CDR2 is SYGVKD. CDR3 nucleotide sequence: TGTGCCACCAGTTTCGGGCGAACTGAAGCTTTCTTT. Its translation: CATSFGRTEAFF.

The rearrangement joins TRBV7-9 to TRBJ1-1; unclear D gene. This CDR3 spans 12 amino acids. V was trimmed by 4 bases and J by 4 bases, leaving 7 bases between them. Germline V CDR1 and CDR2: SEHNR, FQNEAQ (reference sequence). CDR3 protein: CASSWGGTEAFF. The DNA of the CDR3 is TGTGCCAGCAGCTGGGGTGGCACTGAAGCTTTCTTT.

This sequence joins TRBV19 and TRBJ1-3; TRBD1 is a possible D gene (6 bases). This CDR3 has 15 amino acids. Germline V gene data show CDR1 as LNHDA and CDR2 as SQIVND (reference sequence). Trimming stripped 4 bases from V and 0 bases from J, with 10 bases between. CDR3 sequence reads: CASSTGVLSGNTIYF. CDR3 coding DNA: TGTGCCAGTAGTACAGGGGTCCTCTCTGGAAACACCATATATTTT.

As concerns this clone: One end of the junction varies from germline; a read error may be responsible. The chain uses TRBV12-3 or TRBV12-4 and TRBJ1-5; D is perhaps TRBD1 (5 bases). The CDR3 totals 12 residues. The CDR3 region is CASTFGAGRKSF. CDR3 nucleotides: TGTGCCAGCACCTTTGGAGCGGGACGGAAAAGTTTT.

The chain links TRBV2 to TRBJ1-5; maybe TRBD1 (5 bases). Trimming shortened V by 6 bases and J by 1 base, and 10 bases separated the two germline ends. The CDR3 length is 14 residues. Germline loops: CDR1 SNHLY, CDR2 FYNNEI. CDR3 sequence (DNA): TGTGCCAGCAGCAATGGACAAAGCAATCAGCCCCAGCATTTT. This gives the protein CASSNGQSNQPQHF.

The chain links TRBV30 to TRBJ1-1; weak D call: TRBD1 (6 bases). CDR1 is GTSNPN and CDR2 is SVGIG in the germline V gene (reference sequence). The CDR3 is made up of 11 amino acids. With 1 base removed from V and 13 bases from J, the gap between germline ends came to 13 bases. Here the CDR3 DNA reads TGTGCCTGGAGTGCGAAGGGGGGGGATTTCTTT. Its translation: CAWSAKGGDFF. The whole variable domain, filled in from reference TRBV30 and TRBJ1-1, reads SQTIHQWPATLVQPVGSPLSLECTVEGTSNPNLYWYRQAAGRGLQLLFYSVGIGQISSEVPQNLSASRPQDRQFILSSKKLLLSDSGFYLCAWSAKGGDFFGQGTRLTVV.

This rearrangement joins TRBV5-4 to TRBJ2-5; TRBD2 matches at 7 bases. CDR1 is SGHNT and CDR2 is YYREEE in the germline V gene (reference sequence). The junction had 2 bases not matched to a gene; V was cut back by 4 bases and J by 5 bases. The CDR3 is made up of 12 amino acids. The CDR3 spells CASSPGGETQYF. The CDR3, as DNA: TGTGCCAGCAGCCCCGGGGGGGAGACCCAGTACTTC. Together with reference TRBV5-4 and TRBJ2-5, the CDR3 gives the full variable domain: ETGVTQSPTHLIKTRGQQVTLRCSSQSGHNTVSWYQQALGQGPQFIFQYYREEENGRGNFPPRFSGLQFPNYSSELNVNALELDDSALYLCASSPGGETQYFGPGTRLLVL.

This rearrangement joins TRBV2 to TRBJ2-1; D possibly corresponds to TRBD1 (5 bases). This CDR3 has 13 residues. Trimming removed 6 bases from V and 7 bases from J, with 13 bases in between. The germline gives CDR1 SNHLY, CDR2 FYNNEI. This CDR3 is CASRDNFANEQFF. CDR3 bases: TGTGCCAGCAGGGACAACTTCGCTAATGAGCAGTTCTTC.

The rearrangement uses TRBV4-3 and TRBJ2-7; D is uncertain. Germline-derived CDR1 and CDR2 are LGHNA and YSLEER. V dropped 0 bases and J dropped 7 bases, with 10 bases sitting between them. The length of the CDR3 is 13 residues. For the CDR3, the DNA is TGCGCCAGCAGCCAAGATAGCATGGGGGAGCAGTACTTC. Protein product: CASSQDSMGEQYF.

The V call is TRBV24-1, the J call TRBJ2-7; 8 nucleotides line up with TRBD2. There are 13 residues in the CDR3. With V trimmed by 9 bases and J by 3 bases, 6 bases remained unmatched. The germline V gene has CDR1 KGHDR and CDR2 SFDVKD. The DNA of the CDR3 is TGTGCCACCGCGGCGGGAGGTGGCTACGAGCAGTACTTC. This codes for CATAAGGGYEQYF.

The CDR3: CASLRLAGVLYEQYF. The CDR3 bases are TGTGCCAGCCTCAGGCTAGCGGGGGTATTATACGAGCAGTACTTC. V is TRBV27 and J is TRBJ2-7; 10 nucleotides align to TRBD2. CDR1 and CDR2 (germline): MNHEY, SMNVEV (reference sequence). Trimming took 8 bases from V and 4 from J; bases not matched to a gene: 11. The length of the CDR3 is 15 residues.

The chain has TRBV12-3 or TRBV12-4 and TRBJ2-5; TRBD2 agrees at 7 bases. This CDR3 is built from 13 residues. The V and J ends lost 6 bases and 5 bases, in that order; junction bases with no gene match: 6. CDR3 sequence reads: CASSPLSGETQYF. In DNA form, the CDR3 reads TGTGCCAGCAGCCCACTTAGCGGGGAGACCCAGTACTTC.

CDR3 residues: CASSSSPNRTDEQYF. The CDR3 DNA sequence: TGTGCCAGCAGCTCTTCCCCCAACCGGACAGACGAGCAGTACTTC. The V call is TRBV11-2, the J call TRBJ2-7; possibly TRBD1 for D (6 bases). CDR1 and CDR2 (germline): SGHAT, FQNNGV. The ends were cut back, 4 bases at V and 5 bases at J, with 18 bases in the middle. There are 15 residues in the CDR3.

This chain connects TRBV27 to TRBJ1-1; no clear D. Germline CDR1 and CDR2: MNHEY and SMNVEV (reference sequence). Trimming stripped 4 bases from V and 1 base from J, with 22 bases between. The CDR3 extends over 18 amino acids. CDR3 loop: CASSSRTASAARNTEAFF. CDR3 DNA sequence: TGTGCCAGCAGTTCTCGGACGGCCTCGGCCGCCCGGAACACTGAAGCTTTCTTT.

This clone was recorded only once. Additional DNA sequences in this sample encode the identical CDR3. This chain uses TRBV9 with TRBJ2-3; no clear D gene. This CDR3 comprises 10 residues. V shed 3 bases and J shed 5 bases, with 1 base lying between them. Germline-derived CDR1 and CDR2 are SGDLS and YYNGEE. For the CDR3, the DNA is TGTGCCAGCAGCGGAGATACGCAGTATTTT. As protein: CASSGDTQYF.

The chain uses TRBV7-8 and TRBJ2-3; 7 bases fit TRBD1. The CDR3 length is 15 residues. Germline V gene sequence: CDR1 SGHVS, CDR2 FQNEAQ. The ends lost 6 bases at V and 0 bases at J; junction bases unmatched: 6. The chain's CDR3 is CASSFGTASTDTQYF. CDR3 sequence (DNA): TGTGCCAGCAGTTTTGGGACAGCAAGCACAGATACGCAGTATTTT.

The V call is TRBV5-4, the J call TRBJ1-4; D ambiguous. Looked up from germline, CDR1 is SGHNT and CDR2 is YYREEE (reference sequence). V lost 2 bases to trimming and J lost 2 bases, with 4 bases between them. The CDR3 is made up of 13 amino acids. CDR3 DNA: TGTGCCAGCAGCTTAGGGACTAATGAAAAACTGTTTTTT. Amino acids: CASSLGTNEKLFF.

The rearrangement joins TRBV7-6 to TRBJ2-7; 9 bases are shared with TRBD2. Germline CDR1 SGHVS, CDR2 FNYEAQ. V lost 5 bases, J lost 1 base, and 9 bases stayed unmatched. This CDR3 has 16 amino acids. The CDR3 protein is CASSLLRTSGSYEQYF. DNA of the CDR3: TGTGCCAGCAGCCTACTTAGAACTAGCGGGTCCTACGAGCAGTACTTC.

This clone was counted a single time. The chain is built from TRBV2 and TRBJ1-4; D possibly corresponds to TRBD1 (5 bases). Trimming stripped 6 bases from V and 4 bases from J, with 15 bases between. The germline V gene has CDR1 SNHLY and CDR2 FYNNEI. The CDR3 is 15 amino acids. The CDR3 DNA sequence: TGTGCCAGCAGCCAACAGACAGTCCATAATGAAAAACTGTTTTTT. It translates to CASSQQTVHNEKLFF.

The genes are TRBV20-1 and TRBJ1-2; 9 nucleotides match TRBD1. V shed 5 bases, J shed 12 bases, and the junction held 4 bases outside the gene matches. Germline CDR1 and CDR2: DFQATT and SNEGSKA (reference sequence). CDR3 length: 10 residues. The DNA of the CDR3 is TGCAGTGCTGGTCGGGACAGGGACACCTTC. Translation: CSAGRDRDTF.

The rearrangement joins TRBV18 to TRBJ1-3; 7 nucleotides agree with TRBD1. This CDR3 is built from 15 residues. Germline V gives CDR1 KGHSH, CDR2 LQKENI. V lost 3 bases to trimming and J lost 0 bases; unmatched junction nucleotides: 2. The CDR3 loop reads CASSPRDSSGNTIYF. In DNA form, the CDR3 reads TGTGCCAGCTCACCGAGGGACAGCTCTGGAAACACCATATATTTT.

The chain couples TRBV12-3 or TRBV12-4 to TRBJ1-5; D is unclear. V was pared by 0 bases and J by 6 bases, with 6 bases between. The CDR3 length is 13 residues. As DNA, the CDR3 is TGTGCCAGCAGTTTAGCGGATAGTCAGCCCCAGCATTTT. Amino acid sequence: CASSLADSQPQHF.

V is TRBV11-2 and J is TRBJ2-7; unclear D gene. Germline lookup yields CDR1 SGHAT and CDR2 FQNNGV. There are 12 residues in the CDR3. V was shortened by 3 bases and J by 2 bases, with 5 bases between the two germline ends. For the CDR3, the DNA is TGTGCCAGCAGCTTTACAGCCTACGAGCAGTACTTC. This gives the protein CASSFTAYEQYF.

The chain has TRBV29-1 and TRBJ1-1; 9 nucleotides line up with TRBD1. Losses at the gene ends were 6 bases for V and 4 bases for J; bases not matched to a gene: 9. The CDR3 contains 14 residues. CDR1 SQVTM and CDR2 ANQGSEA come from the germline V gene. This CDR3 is CSVKGRQGVTEAFF. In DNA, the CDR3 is TGCAGCGTGAAGGGGAGACAGGGGGTCACTGAAGCTTTCTTT.

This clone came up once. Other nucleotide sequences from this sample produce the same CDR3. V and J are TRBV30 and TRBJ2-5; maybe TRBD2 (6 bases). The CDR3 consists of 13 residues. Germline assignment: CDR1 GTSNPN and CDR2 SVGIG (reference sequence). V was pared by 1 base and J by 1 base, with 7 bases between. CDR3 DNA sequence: TGTGCCTGGAGTGGGGGACTCCAAGAGACCCAGTACTTC. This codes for CAWSGGLQETQYF.